This T cell receptor beta chain was retrieved from a study of beta chain features in type 1 diabetes. Points from the study as a whole: Type 1 diabetes patients showed fewer insertions and more deletions at VDJ junctions. Type 1 diabetes patients had TCRB CDR3s that were shorter (moderately but significantly so) in all four CD4+ subsets.

Every bit of the isolated RNA underwent reverse transcription, so sequencing read expressed TCRB transcripts. The table came from immunoSEQ multiplex PCR; TCRdb's copy has only in-frame clones and leaves some out. The sample has about 130,000 clones; about a tenth are singletons. Cells sorted by CD45RO/CCR7/CD25/CD127/CD95/CD27 comprised CD4+ naive, central memory, regulatory and stem cell-like memory cells. This clone has just a few counts. Its target is not known. The CDR3 has 15 amino acids. CDR1 SSHAT and CDR2 FNYEAQ come from the germline V gene (reference sequence). J gave up 5 bases and V 5 bases, and 3 bases lay outside the gene matches.

The V call is TRBV7-7, the J call TRBJ2-5, with TRBD2 identical over 15 bases. The sequencing sample was made of central memory CD4+ T cells from blood. This sequence originates from a man aged 18 to 30 in good health. The CDR3 sequence is CASSPGTSGGETQYF. In DNA form, the CDR3 reads TGTGCCAGCAGCCCCGGGACTAGCGGGGGGGAGACCCAGTACTTC.